The rows below give T cell receptor beta chains drawn from one sample of a study of pediatric ulcerative colitis. Profiled with immunoSEQ multiplex PCR; TCRdb holds only in-frame clones, not every one. The table includes about 36,000 clones, around 73% detected once. The sequencing input was gut tissue. These receptors came from a boy between 10 and 17 years old with moderate ulcerative colitis. Both conserved end residues are part of each CDR3. The D gene is left open where the match is weak. Only part of the rows carry a size: once, few, many, or a class if the clone is expanded.

V gene	D gene	clone size	J gene	CDR3 DNA	CDR3 protein
TRBV27	TRBD1	NA	TRBJ2-1	TGTGCCAGCAGTCCCTCGGAGCAGGGGGTCTATGAGCAGTTCTTC	CASSPSEQGVYEQFF
TRBV9	NA	NA	TRBJ2-5	TGTGCCAGCAGCCAGGGCGGGGCTGCAGAGACCCAGTACTTC	CASSQGGAAETQYF
TRBV2	NA	NA	TRBJ1-1	TGTGCCAGCATCGGAGGGTCGGGGGTAGGTGAAGCTTTCTTT	CASIGGSGVGEAFF
TRBV7-2	NA	NA	TRBJ2-7	TGTGCCAGCAGCTTATATGTTTTTTACGAGCAGTACTTC	CASSLYVFYEQYF
TRBV27	TRBD1	NA	TRBJ1-1	TGTGCCAGCAGTTTAAGGGCAGGGGGGGCGGACACTGAAGCTTTCTTT	CASSLRAGGADTEAFF
TRBV30	NA	NA	TRBJ2-1	TGTGCCTGGAGGTGGGCAGGCGGCAATGAGCAGTTCTTC	CAWRWAGGNEQFF
TRBV6-1	TRBD2	NA	TRBJ2-5	TGTGCCAGCAGTGAAGGAGGGAGGGTGACCCAGTACTTC	CASSEGGRVTQYF
TRBV7-2	TRBD2	once	TRBJ2-7	TGTGCCAGCAGCTCGATGACTAGCGGGGGGTACGAGCAGTACTTC	CASSSMTSGGYEQYF
TRBV2	NA	few	TRBJ1-2	TGTGCCAGCAGTAAAGAGTGGGGTGACGGCTACACCTTC	CASSKEWGDGYTF
TRBV7-9	NA	once	TRBJ2-5	TGTGCCAGCAGCTTACTCGCCGGGACCGGAGAGACCCAGTACTTC	CASSLLAGTGETQYF
TRBV12-2	NA	NA	TRBJ2-7	TGTGCAAGTCGCTTAGTATCCAAGGGGAAGGTTAGCTCCTACGAGCAGTACTTC	CASRLVSKGKVSSYEQYF
TRBV14	TRBD1	NA	TRBJ2-7	TGTGCCAGCAGCCAAGATTCCTCCGGGACAGGACAATACGAGCAGTACTTC	CASSQDSSGTGQYEQYF
TRBV5-6	NA	few	TRBJ2-7	TGTGCCAGCAGCTCCTACGGGGCGTCGTACTTC	CASSSYGASYF
TRBV9	TRBD1	once	TRBJ2-5	TGTGCCAGCAGCGCCGGGACAGGGCAGTGGGAGACCCAGTACTTC	CASSAGTGQWETQYF
TRBV15	TRBD1	NA	TRBJ1-4	TGTGCCACCAGCAGAGGGACGGACAGGGGAAACGAAAAACTGTTTTTT	CATSRGTDRGNEKLFF
TRBV29-1	NA	NA	TRBJ1-5	TGCAGCGTTGCAGTCACAGAAGATCAGCCCCAGCATTTT	CSVAVTEDQPQHF
TRBV7-2	NA	NA	TRBJ2-5	TGTGCCAGCACCGAGGGGGGGGCCCTCCAAGAGACCCAGTACTTC	CASTEGGALQETQYF
TRBV6-5	NA	NA	TRBJ1-1	TGTGCCAGCAGTTACTCCTGGGGGTCAGAAGCTTTCTTT	CASSYSWGSEAFF
TRBV5-4	NA	NA	TRBJ2-2	TGTGCCAGCAGCTTTGGCAGGGGGGTTATCGGGGAGCTGTTTTTT	CASSFGRGVIGELFF
TRBV29-1	NA	NA	TRBJ2-7	TGCAGCGTTGAAGATCGGGGGAACTCCTACGAGCAGTACTTC	CSVEDRGNSYEQYF
TRBV18	NA	NA	TRBJ2-1	TGTGCCAGCTCACCACTAGGGTATGAGCAGTTCTTC	CASSPLGYEQFF
TRBV5-4	NA	few	TRBJ1-1	TGTGCCAGCAGCTTGGAAGGGGAGGGTCTCTTT	CASSLEGEGLF
TRBV7-9	NA	NA	TRBJ2-7	TGTGCCAGCAGCTTAGCCGGGCAGGGTAGGACCTACGAGCAGTACTTC	CASSLAGQGRTYEQYF
TRBV5-1	NA	once	TRBJ2-7	TGCGCCAGCAGCCTGGGCCTCAGCTCCTACGAGCAGTACTTC	CASSLGLSSYEQYF